A few counts support the clone carrying this T cell receptor beta chain. MiXCR was run by TCRdb on the RACE reads, yielding one entry per CDR3 protein. The data contain some 38,000 distinct CDR3 sequences, less than 8.5% of them singletons. The data were obtained in a study of human T cells and chemical hapten exposure. Germline CDR1 is MDHEN and CDR2 is SYDVKM. The CDR3 covers 13 residues. The ends were cut back, 4 bases at V and 4 bases at J, with 11 bases in the middle. Time point defined: pre-sensitization, week 0. The treatment here: therapeutic diphenylcyclopropenone sensitization with weekly scalp DPC.

The chain links TRBV28 to TRBJ2-7; D is undetermined. This clonotype was obtained from a woman between 45 and 65 years old with alopecia areata. Some clones in this sample may be carry-over from other donors' samples. The source was whole blood, collected in connection with sensitization to the hapten diphenylcyclopropenone (DPC). For the CDR3, the DNA is TGTGCCAGCAGTTCCCCCTCCATTTACGAGCAGTACTTC. Encoded protein: CASSSPSIYEQYF.